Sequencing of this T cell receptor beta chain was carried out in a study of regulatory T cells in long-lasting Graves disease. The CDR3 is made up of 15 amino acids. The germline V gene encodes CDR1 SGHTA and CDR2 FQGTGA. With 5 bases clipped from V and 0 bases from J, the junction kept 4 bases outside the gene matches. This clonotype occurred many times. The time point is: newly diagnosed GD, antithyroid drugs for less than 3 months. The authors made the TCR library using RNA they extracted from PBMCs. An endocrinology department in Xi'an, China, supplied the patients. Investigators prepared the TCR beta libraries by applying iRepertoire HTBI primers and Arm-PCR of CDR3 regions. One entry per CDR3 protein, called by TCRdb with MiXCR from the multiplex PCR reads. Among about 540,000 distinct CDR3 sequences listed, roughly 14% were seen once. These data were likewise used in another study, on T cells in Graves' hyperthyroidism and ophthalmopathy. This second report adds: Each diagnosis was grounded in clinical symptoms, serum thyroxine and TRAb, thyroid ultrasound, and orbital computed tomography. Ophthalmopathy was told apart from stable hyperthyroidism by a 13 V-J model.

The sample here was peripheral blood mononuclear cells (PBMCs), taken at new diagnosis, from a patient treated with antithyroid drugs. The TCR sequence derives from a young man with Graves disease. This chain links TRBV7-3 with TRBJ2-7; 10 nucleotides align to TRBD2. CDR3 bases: TGTGCCAGCAGCCTAGGGACTAGCGTCTCCTACGAGCAGTACTTC. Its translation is CASSLGTSVSYEQYF.